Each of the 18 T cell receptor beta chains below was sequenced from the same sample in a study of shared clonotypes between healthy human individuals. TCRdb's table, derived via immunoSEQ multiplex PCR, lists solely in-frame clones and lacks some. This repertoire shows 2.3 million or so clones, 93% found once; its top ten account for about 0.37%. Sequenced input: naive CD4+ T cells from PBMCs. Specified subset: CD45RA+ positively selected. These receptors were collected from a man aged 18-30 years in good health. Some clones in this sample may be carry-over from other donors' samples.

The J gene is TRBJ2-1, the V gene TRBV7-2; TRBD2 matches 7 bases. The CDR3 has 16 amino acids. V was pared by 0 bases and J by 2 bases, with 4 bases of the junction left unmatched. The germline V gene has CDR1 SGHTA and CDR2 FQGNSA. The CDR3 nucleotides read TGTGCCAGCAGCTTAGCGAGCGGGAACACCTACAATGAGCAGTTCTTC. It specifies CASSLASGNTYNEQFF.

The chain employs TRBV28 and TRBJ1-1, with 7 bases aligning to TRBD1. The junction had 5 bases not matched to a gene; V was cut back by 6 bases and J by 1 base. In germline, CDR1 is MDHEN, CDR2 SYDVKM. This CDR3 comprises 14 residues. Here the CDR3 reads CASSQTGRNTEAFF. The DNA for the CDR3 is TGTGCCAGCAGCCAGACAGGGCGGAACACTGAAGCTTTCTTT.

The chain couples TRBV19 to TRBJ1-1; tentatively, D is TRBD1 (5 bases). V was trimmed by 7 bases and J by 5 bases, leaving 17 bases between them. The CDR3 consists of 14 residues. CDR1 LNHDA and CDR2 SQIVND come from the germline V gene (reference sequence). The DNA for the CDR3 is TGTGCCAGTACCTCGGGACGTCCGACGACTGAAGCTTTCTTT. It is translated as CASTSGRPTTEAFF. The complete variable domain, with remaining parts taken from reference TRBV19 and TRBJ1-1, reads DGGITQSPKYLFRKEGQNVTLSCEQNLNHDAMYWYRQDPGQGLRLIYYSQIVNDFQKGDIAEGYSVSREKKESFPLTVTSAQKNPTAFYLCASTSGRPTTEAFFGQGTRLTVV.

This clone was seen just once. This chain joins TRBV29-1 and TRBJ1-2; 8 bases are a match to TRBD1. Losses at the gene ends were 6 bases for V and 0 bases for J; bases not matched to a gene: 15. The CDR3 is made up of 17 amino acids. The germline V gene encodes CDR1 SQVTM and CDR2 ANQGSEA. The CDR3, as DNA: TGCAGCGTAGAGGACCCGGGACAGGTAGCATCTAACTATGGCTACACCTTC. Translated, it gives CSVEDPGQVASNYGYTF.

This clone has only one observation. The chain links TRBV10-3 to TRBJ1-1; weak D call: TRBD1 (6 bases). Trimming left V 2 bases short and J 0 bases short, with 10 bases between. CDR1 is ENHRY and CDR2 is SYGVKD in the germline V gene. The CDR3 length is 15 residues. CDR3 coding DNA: TGTGCCATCAGTGAGGGACAGAGGATGAACACTGAAGCTTTCTTT. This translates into CAISEGQRMNTEAFF.

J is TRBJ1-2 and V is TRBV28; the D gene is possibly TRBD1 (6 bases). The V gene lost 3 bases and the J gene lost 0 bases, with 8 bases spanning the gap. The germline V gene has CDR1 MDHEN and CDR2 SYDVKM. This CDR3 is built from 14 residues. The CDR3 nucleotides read TGTGCCAGCAGTTTGGGGGGGCCTAACTATGGCTACACCTTC. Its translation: CASSLGGPNYGYTF.

CDR3 sequence (DNA): TGTGCCAGCAGGCCGGGGACTAGCGGGAGCTCCTACGAGCAGTACTTC. Translated: CASRPGTSGSSYEQYF. The chain joins TRBV5-4 to TRBJ2-7; 14 positions agree with TRBD2. The length of the CDR3 is 16 residues. V shed 5 bases and J 0 bases; nucleotides not matched to a gene: 4. The germline CDR1 and CDR2 sequences are SGHNT and YYREEE (reference sequence). Using reference TRBV5-4 and TRBJ2-7 for the parts outside the CDR3, the full variable domain is ETGVTQSPTHLIKTRGQQVTLRCSSQSGHNTVSWYQQALGQGPQFIFQYYREEENGRGNFPPRFSGLQFPNYSSELNVNALELDDSALYLCASRPGTSGSSYEQYFGPGTRLTVT.

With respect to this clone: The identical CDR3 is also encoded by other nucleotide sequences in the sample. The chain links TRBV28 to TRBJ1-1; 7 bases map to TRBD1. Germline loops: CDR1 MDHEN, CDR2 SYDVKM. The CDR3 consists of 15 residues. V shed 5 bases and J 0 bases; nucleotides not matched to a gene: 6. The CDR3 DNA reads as TGTGCCAGCAGTCGCCCCGGGACAGTGAACACTGAAGCTTTCTTT. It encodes CASSRPGTVNTEAFF.

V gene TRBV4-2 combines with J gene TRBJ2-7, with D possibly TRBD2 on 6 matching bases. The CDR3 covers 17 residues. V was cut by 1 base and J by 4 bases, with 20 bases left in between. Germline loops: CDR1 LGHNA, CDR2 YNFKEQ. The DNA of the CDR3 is TGTGCCAGCAGCCAAGGAAATCCGGGAGAGCCCGTGTACGAGCAGTACTTC. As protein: CASSQGNPGEPVYEQYF.

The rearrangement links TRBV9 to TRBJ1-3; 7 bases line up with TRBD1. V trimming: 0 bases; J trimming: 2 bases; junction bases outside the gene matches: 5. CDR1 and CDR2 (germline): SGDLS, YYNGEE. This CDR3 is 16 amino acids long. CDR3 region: CASSVALQGAGNTIYF. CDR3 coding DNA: TGTGCCAGCAGCGTAGCCCTCCAGGGGGCTGGAAACACCATATATTTT.

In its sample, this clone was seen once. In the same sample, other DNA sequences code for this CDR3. In DNA form, the CDR3 reads TGCGCCAGCAGCTTGGCACTAGCGGGCAACTCCTACGAGCAGTACTTC. It yields the protein CASSLALAGNSYEQYF. The chain couples TRBV5-1 to TRBJ2-7, with 9 nucleotides matching TRBD2. V was pared by 0 bases and J by 0 bases, with 4 bases of the junction left unmatched. Germline loops: CDR1 SGHRS, CDR2 YFSETQ. This CDR3 is built from 16 residues.

The CDR3 DNA follows: TGTGCCAGCTCACGGGACTTCGACGAGCAGTTCTTC. Protein sequence: CASSRDFDEQFF. The chain combines TRBV18 with TRBJ2-1; D may be TRBD2 (6 bases). This CDR3 spans 12 amino acids. The V gene lost 4 bases and the J gene lost 10 bases, with 11 bases spanning the gap. The germline gives CDR1 KGHSH, CDR2 LQKENI.

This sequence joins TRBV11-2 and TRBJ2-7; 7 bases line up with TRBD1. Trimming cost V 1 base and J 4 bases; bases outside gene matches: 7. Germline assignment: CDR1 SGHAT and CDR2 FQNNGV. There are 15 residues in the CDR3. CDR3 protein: CASSLVDRYSYEQYF. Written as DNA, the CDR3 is TGTGCCAGCAGCTTAGTGGACAGGTACTCGTACGAGCAGTACTTC.

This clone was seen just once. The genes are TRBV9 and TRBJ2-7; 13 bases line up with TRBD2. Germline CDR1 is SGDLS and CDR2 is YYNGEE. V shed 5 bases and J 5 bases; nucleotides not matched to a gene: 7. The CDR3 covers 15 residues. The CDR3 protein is CASSGSGLAGDEQYF. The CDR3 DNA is TGTGCCAGCAGTGGATCCGGACTAGCGGGAGACGAGCAGTACTTC.

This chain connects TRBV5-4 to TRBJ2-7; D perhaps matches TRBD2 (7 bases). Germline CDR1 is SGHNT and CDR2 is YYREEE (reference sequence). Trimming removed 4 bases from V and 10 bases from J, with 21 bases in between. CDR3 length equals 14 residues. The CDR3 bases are TGTGCCAGCAGCCGAGGGGGGGGGCAAACGTTTCAGTACTTC. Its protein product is CASSRGGGQTFQYF.

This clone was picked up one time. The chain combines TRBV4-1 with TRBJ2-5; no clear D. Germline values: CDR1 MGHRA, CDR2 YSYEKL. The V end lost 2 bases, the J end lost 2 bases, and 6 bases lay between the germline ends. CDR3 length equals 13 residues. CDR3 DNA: TGCGCCAGCAGCCAATTGCGTCAAGAGACCCAGTACTTC. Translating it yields CASSQLRQETQYF.

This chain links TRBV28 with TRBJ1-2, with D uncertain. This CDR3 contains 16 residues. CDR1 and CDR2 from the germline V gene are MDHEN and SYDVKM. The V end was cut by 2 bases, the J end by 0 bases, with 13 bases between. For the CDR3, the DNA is TGTGCCAGCAGTTTAGGTCCCTATTTCGCTAACTATGGCTACACCTTC. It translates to CASSLGPYFANYGYTF.

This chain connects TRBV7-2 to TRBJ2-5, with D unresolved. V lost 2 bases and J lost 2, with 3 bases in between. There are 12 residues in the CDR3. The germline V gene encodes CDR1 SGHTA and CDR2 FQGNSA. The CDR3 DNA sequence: TGTGCCAGCAGCTTACCACAAGAGACCCAGTACTTC. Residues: CASSLPQETQYF.